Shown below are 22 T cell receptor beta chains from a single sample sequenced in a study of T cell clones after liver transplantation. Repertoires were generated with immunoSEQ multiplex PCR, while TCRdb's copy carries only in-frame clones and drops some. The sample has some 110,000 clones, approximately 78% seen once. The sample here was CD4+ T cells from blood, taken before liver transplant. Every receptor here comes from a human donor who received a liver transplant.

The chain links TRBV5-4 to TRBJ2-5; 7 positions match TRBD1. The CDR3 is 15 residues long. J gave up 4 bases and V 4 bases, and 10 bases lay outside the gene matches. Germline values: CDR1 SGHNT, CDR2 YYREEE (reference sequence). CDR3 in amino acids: CASSRTGVGRETQYF. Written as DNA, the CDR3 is TGTGCCAGCAGCCGAACAGGGGTGGGAAGAGAGACCCAGTACTTC.

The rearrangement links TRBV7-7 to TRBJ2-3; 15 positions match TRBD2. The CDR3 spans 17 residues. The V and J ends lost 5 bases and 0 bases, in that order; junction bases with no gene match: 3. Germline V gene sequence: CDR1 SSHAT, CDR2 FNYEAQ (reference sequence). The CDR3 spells CASSIGLAGGSTDTQYF. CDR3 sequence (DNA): TGTGCCAGCAGCATCGGACTAGCGGGGGGGAGCACAGATACGCAGTATTTT. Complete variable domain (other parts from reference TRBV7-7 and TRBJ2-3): GAGVSQSPRYKVTKRGQDVTLRCDPISSHATLYWYQQALGQGPEFLTYFNYEAQPDKSGLPSDRFSAERPEGSISTLTIQRTEQRDSAMYRCASSIGLAGGSTDTQYFGPGTRLTVL.

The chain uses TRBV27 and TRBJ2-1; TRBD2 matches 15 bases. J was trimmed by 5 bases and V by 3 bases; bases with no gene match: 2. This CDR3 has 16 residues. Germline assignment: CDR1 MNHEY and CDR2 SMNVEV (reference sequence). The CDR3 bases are TGTGCCAGCAGTTTTCGGACTAGCGGGAGGGACAATGAGCAGTTCTTC. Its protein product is CASSFRTSGRDNEQFF.

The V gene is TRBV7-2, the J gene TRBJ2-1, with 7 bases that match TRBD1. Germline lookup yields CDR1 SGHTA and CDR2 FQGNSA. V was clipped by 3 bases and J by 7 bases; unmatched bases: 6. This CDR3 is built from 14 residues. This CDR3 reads CASSLAPQGNEQFF. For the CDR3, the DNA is TGTGCCAGCAGCTTGGCGCCACAGGGGAATGAGCAGTTCTTC.

In DNA form, the CDR3 reads TGTGCCAGCCACAGGGGAACTAATGAAAAACTGTTTTTT. Translation gives CASHRGTNEKLFF. The genes are TRBV28 and TRBJ1-4; the match to TRBD1 covers 7 bases. The V segment lost 8 bases and the J segment 1 base; nucleotides outside the gene matches: 1. The CDR3 totals 13 residues. Germline CDR1 and CDR2: MDHEN and SYDVKM.

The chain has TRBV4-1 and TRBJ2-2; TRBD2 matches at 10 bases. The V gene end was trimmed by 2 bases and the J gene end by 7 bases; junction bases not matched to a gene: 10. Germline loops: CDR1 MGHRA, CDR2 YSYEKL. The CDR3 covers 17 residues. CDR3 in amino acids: CASSQIDLGLAVGELFF. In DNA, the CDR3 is TGCGCCAGCAGCCAAATCGATCTAGGACTAGCGGTCGGGGAGCTGTTTTTT.

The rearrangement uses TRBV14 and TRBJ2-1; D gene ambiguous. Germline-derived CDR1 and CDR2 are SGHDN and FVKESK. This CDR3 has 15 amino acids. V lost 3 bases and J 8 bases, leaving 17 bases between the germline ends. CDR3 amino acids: CASSHDGRGLDEQFF. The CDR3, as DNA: TGTGCCAGCAGCCACGACGGACGAGGTCTCGATGAGCAGTTCTTC.

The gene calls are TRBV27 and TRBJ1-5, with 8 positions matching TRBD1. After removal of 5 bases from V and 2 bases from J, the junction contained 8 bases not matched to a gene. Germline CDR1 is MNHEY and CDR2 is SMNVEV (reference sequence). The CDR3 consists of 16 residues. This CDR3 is CASSMQGAWGNQPQHF. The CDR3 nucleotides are TGTGCCAGCAGTATGCAGGGGGCTTGGGGCAATCAGCCCCAGCATTTT.

CDR3 protein: CASSLVPRGRQFF. The CDR3 coding sequence is TGCGCCAGCAGCCTAGTTCCAAGGGGAAGGCAGTTCTTC. V gene TRBV4-1 combines with J gene TRBJ2-1; a weak D match, TRBD1 (5 bases). V lost 4 bases to trimming and J lost 12 bases, with 16 bases between them. This CDR3 contains 13 residues. The germline CDR1 and CDR2 sequences are MGHRA and YSYEKL.

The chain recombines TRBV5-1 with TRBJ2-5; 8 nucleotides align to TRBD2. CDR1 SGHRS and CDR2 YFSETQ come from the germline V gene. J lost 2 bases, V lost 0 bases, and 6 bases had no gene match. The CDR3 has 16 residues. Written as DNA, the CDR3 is TGCGCCAGCAGCTTGGCCGGGGAGCGGGGGCAAGAGACCCAGTACTTC. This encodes CASSLAGERGQETQYF.

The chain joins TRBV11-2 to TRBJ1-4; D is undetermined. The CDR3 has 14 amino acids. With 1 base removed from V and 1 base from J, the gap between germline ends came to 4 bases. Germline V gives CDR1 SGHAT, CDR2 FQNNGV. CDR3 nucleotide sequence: TGTGCCAGCAGCTTAGCCGGAACTAATGAAAAACTGTTTTTT. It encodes CASSLAGTNEKLFF.

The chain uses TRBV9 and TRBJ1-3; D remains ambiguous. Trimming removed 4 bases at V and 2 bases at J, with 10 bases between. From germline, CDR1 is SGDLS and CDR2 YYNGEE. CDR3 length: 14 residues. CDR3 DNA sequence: TGTGCCAGCAGCAGCACCGCCACTGGAAACACCATATATTTT. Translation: CASSSTATGNTIYF.

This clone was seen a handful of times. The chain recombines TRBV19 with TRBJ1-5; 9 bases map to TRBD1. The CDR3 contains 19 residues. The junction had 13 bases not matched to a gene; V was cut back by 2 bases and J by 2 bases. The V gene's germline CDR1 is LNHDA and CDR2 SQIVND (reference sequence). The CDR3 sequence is CASSISRGTGRFGNQPQHF. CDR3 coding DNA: TGTGCCAGTAGTATATCTCGGGGGACAGGGAGGTTCGGCAATCAGCCCCAGCATTTT. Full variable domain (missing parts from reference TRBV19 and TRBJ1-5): DGGITQSPKYLFRKEGQNVTLSCEQNLNHDAMYWYRQDPGQGLRLIYYSQIVNDFQKGDIAEGYSVSREKKESFPLTVTSAQKNPTAFYLCASSISRGTGRFGNQPQHFGDGTRLSIL.

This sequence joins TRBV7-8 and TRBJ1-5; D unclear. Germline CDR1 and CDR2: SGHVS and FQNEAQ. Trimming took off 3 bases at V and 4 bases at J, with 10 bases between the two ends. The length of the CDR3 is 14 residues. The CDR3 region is CASSLGYPNQPQHF. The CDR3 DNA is TGTGCCAGCAGCTTGGGTTACCCAAATCAGCCCCAGCATTTT.

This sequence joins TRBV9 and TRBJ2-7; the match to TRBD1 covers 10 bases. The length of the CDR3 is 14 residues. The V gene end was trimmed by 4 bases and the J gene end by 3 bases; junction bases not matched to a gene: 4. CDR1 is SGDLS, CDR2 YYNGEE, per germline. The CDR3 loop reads CASSSRTGGYEQYF. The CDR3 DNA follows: TGTGCCAGCAGCTCCCGGACAGGGGGCTACGAGCAGTACTTC. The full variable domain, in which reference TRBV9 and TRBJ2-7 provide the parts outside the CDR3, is DSGVTQTPKHLITATGQRVTLRCSPRSGDLSVYWYQQSLDQGLQFLIQYYNGEERAKGNILERFSAQQFPDLHSELNLSSLELGDSALYFCASSSRTGGYEQYFGPGTRLTVT.

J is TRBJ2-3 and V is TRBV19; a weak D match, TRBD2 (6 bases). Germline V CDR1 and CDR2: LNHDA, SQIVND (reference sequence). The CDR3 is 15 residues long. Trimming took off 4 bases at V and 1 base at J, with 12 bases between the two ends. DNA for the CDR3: TGTGCCAGTAGTACGGAGGGGTCGGGCACAGATACGCAGTATTTT. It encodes CASSTEGSGTDTQYF.

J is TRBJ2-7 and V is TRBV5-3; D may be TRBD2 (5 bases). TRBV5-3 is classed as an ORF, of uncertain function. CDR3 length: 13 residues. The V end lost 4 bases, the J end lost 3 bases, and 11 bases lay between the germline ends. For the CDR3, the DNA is TGTGCCAGAAGCCTATTGGACTGCTACGAGCAGTACTTC. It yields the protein CARSLLDCYEQYF.

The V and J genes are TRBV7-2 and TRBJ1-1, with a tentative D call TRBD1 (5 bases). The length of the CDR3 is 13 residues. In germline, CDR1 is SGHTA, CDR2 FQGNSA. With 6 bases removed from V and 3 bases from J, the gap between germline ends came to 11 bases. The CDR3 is CASSEGFYTEAFF. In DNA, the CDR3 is TGTGCCAGCAGTGAGGGGTTCTACACTGAAGCTTTCTTT.

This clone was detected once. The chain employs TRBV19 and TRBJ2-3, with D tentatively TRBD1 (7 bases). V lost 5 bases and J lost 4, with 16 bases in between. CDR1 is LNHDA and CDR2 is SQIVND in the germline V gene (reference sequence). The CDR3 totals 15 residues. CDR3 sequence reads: CASSPRQGGADTQYF. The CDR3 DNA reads TGTGCCAGTAGTCCAAGACAGGGAGGCGCAGATACGCAGTATTTT.

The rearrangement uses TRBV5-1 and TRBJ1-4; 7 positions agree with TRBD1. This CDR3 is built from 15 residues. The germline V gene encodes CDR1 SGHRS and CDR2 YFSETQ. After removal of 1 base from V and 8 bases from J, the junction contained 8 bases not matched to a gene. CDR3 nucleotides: TGCGCCAGCAGCTTGACGGGCAGGGGGGAGGAAAAACTGTTTTTT. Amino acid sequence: CASSLTGRGEEKLFF.

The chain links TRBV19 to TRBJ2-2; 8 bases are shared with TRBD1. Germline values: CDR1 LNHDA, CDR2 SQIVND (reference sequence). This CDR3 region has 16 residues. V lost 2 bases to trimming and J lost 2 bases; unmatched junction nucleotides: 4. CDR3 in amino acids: CASSIWDRINTGELFF. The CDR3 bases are TGTGCCAGTAGTATATGGGACAGGATTAACACCGGGGAGCTGTTTTTT.

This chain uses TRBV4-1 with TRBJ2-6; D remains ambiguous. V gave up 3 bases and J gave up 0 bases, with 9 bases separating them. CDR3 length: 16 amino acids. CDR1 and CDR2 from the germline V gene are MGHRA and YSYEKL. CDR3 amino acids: CASSQGWGSGANVLTF. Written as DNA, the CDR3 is TGCGCCAGCAGCCAGGGGTGGGGCTCTGGGGCCAACGTCCTGACTTTC.